Listed here is a single TCR beta chain. This record belongs to a study of blood T cell repertoires in COVID-19. Overall study context: Nucleic acid was either cDNA or gDNA, and it came from T cells, B-cell-depleted T cells, or PBMCs.

Patients in Seattle were enrolled during active infection, then followed longitudinally. Methods used by the authors: Scientists estimated how many nucleated cells there were by amplifying reference gene primers. The method was immunoSEQ multiplex PCR; TCRdb's version includes in-frame clones alone and lacks a portion of them. Clone size and V and J calls were adopted from that table, with D and trimming inferred from the DNA. The table shows a few hundred thousand clones, with around 91% occurring only once. The ends lost 10 bases at V and 3 bases at J; junction bases unmatched: 11. Looked up from germline, CDR1 is MNHEY and CDR2 is SMNVEV (reference sequence). CDR3 length: 15 residues.

The sequenced sample consisted of peripheral blood. V and J are TRBV27 and TRBJ2-3, with 9 positions matching TRBD2. The origin of this receptor is a woman aged 40 to 49 with COVID-19, enrolled during active disease. CDR3 residues: CATSNRTSVTDTQYF. The CDR3 nucleotides are TGTGCCACCTCGAATAGGACTAGCGTAACAGATACGCAGTATTTT.